This TCR beta chain was captured in a study of blood T cell repertoires in COVID-19. About the research overall: Whether acute or convalescent, the COVID-19 samples came from the United States, Italy and Spain.

The assay was immunoSEQ multiplex PCR, and TCRdb's table has in-frame clones only and misses some. The data contain 250,000 or so clones, about 89% of them singletons. CDR3 length: 16 amino acids. V was pared by 0 bases and J by 6 bases, with 16 bases between. Per germline, CDR1 SGDLS and CDR2 YYNGEE. The receptor was isolated from a man in his forties with active or convalescent COVID-19. The chain is built from TRBV9 and TRBJ2-1, with a possible D match to TRBD1 (6 bases). The specimen sequenced was peripheral blood. The CDR3 loop is CASSVGGGQGINEQFF. The CDR3 DNA reads as TGTGCCAGCAGCGTAGGAGGCGGTCAGGGGATCAATGAGCAGTTCTTC.